A selection of T cell receptor beta chains follows, all from one sample in a study of shared clonotypes between healthy human individuals. The assay was immunoSEQ multiplex PCR, and TCRdb's table has in-frame clones only and misses some. Of about 2.1 million clones listed, around 93% are singletons. Source material: naive CD8+ T cells from PBMCs. The receptors come from a man younger than 35 in good health. Some clones in this sample may be carry-over from other donors' samples. Each CDR3 is given with its conserved first and last residue. A D gene is named only where the DNA matches it firmly. Part of the rows lack a size; the others show once, few, many or a class for expanded clones.

d_gene: TRBD2; v_gene: TRBV7-9; j_gene: TRBJ2-1; abundance: .; CDR3nt: TGTGCCAGCAGCTATTCACCGGGACTAGGCCAATACAATGAGCAGTTCTTC; CDR3aa: CASSYSPGLGQYNEQFF
d_gene: TRBD2; v_gene: TRBV27; j_gene: TRBJ2-1; abundance: .; CDR3nt: TGTGCCAGCAGTGAAATGGGACTAGCGGGCAATGAGCAGTTCTTC; CDR3aa: CASSEMGLAGNEQFF
d_gene: TRBD2; v_gene: TRBV9; j_gene: TRBJ2-3; abundance: .; CDR3nt: TGTGCCAGCAGCGGTAGCGGGCATAGCACAGATACGCAGTATTTT; CDR3aa: CASSGSGHSTDTQYF
d_gene: TRBD1; v_gene: TRBV27; j_gene: TRBJ1-1; abundance: .; CDR3nt: TGTGCCAGCAGTTCCCTACGGACAGGGGGCGCTTTCTTT; CDR3aa: CASSSLRTGGAFF
d_gene: .; v_gene: TRBV4-1; j_gene: TRBJ2-1; abundance: .; CDR3nt: TGCGCCAGCAGCCAAGCTCCGGGTAGCCACAATGAGCAGTTCTTC; CDR3aa: CASSQAPGSHNEQFF
d_gene: TRBD1; v_gene: TRBV19; j_gene: TRBJ1-5; abundance: .; CDR3nt: TGTGCCAGTAGGGCAGACAGGGGCTATAGCAATCAGCCCCAGCATTTT; CDR3aa: CASRADRGYSNQPQHF
d_gene: TRBD2; v_gene: TRBV25-1; j_gene: TRBJ2-1; abundance: once; CDR3nt: TGTGCCAGCAGTGTGGGACTAGCGGGAGAGTTAGGTGAGCAGTTCTTC; CDR3aa: CASSVGLAGELGEQFF
d_gene: TRBD1; v_gene: TRBV6-1; j_gene: TRBJ1-2; abundance: .; CDR3nt: TGTGCCAGCAGTGAATTAGGGACAGGCTATGGCTACACCTTC; CDR3aa: CASSELGTGYGYTF
d_gene: .; v_gene: TRBV11-3; j_gene: TRBJ1-5; abundance: .; CDR3nt: TGTGCCAGCAGCTTAGATTTTTGGAGGGAGCCCAATCAGCCCCAGCATTTT; CDR3aa: CASSLDFWREPNQPQHF
d_gene: .; v_gene: TRBV6-1; j_gene: TRBJ1-1; abundance: .; CDR3nt: TGTGTTACGGACCTTATGGGGACTGAAGCTTTCTTT; CDR3aa: CVTDLMGTEAFF
d_gene: .; v_gene: TRBV5-5; j_gene: TRBJ2-7; abundance: .; CDR3nt: TGTGCCAGCAGCTCCCCGACGAGGCCCTACGAGCAGTACTTC; CDR3aa: CASSSPTRPYEQYF
d_gene: .; v_gene: TRBV21-1; j_gene: TRBJ1-5; abundance: .; CDR3nt: TGTGCCAGCAGCTCCAGGCGACAGGGGGCAGGACAGCCCCAGCATTTT; CDR3aa: CASSSRRQGAGQPQHF
d_gene: TRBD2; v_gene: TRBV28; j_gene: TRBJ2-1; abundance: .; CDR3nt: TGTGCCAGCAGCAGCGCCCTAGCGGGAGTCTCCTACAATGAGCAGTTCTTC; CDR3aa: CASSSALAGVSYNEQFF